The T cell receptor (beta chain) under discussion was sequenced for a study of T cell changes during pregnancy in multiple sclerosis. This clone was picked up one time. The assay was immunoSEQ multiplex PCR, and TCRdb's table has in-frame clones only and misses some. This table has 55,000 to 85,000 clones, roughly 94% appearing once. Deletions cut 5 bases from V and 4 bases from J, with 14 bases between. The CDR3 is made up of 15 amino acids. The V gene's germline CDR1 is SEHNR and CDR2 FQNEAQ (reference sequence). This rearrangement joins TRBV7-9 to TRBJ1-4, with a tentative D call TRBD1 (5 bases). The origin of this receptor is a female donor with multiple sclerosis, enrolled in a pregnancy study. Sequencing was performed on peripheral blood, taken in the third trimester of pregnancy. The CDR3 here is CASSLGRVFNEKLFF. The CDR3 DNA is TGTGCCAGCAGCCTCGGCAGGGTCTTTAATGAAAAACTGTTTTTT.